This TCR beta chain was sequenced in a study of regulatory T cells in long-lasting Graves disease. Researchers made TCR beta libraries by using iRepertoire HTBI primers and running Arm-PCR on CDR3 regions. TCRdb re-called the multiplex PCR reads through MiXCR, storing one row per CDR3 protein. The sample consists of about 540,000 distinct CDR3 sequences, 13% of them appearing once. Trimming pared 3 bases from V and 0 bases from J, leaving 12 bases between. The CDR3 covers 16 residues. Germline CDR1 MNHEY, CDR2 SMNVEV (reference sequence). The table lists this clonotype with many counts. As to time point: newly diagnosed GD, antithyroid drugs for less than 3 months. Extracted PBMC RNA gave rise to the TCR library. The same sample was also studied in work on T cells in Graves' hyperthyroidism and ophthalmopathy.

The sequences come from peripheral blood mononuclear cells (PBMCs), collected at new diagnosis, from a patient treated with antithyroid drugs. This TCR was sampled from a man aged 30 to 39 with Graves disease. This rearrangement joins TRBV27 to TRBJ2-1, with D unresolved. CDR3 DNA: TGTGCCAGCAGTTTTAAGGTTCGTATCTCCTACAATGAGCAGTTCTTC. This codes for CASSFKVRISYNEQFF.